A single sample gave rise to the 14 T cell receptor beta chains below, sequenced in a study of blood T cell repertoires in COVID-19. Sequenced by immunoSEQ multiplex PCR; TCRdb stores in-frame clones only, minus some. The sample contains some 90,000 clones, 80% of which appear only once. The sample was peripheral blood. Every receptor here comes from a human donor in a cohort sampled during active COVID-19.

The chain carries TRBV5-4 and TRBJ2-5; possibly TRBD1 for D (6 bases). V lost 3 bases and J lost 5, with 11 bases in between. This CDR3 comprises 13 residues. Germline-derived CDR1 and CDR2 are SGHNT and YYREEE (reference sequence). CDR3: CASSSGQRETQYF. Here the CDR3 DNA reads TGTGCCAGCAGCTCAGGACAGAGGGAGACCCAGTACTTC.

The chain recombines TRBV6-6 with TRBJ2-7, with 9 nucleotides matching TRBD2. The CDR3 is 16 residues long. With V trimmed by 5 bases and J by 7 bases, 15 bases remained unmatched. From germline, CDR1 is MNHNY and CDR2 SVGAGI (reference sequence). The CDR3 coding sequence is TGTGCCAGCAGTCCCTCTCCCGGGACTAGCAAGTTGGAGCAGTACTTC. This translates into CASSPSPGTSKLEQYF.

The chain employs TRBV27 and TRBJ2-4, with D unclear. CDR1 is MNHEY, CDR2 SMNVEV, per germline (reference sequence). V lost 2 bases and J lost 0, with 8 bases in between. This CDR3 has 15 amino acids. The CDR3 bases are TGTGCCAGCAGTTTAGGGCAGCTAGCCAAAAACATTCAGTACTTC. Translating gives CASSLGQLAKNIQYF.

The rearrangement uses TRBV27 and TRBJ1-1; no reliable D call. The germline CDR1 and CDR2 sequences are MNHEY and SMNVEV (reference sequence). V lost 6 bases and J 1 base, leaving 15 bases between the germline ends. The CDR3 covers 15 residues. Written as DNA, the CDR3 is TGTGCCAGCAGGACCTGGAGTGATAAGAACACTGAAGCTTTCTTT. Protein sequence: CASRTWSDKNTEAFF.

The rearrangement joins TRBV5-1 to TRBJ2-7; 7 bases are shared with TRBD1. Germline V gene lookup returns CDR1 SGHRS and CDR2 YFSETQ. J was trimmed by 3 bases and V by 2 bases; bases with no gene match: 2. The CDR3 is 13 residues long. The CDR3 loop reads CASSFDRDYEQYF. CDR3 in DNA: TGCGCCAGCAGCTTTGACAGGGACTACGAGCAGTACTTC. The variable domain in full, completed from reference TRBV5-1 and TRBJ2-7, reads KAGVTQTPRYLIKTRGQQVTLSCSPISGHRSVSWYQQTPGQGLQFLFEYFSETQRNKGNFPGRFSGRQFSNSRSEMNVSTLELGDSALYLCASSFDRDYEQYFGPGTRLTVT.

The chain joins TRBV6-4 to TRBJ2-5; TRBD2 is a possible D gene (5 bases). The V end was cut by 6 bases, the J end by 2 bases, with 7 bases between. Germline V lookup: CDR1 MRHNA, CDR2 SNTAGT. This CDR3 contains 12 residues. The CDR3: CASSRLQETQYF. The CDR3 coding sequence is TGTGCCAGCAGCAGACTACAAGAGACCCAGTACTTC.

CDR3 in amino acids: CASSSGDRAYEQYF. CDR3 nucleotides: TGTGCCAGCAGCTCAGGGGACAGGGCCTACGAGCAGTACTTC. The rearrangement links TRBV7-9 to TRBJ2-7; 9 bases map to TRBD1. The CDR3 runs to 14 residues. Germline CDR1 and CDR2: SEHNR and FQNEAQ (reference sequence). The ends lost 4 bases at V and 2 bases at J; junction bases unmatched: 3.

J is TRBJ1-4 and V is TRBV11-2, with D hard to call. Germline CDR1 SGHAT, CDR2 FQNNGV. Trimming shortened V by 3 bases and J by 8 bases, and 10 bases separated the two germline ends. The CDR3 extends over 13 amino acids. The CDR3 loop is CASSFFREEKLFF. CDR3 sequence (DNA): TGTGCCAGCAGCTTCTTCCGAGAAGAAAAACTGTTTTTT. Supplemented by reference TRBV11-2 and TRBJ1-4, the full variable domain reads EAGVAQSPRYKIIEKRQSVAFWCNPISGHATLYWYQQILGQGPKLLIQFQNNGVVDDSQLPKDRFSAERLKGVDSTLKIQPAKLEDSAVYLCASSFFREEKLFFGSGTQLSVL.

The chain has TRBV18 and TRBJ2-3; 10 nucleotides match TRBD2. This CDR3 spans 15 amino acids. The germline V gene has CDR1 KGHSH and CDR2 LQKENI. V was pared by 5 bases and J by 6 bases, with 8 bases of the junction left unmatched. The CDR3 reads CASSTSSGSGDTQYF. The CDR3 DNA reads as TGTGCCAGCTCAACATCTAGCGGGAGTGGGGATACGCAGTATTTT. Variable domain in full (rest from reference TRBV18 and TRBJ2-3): NAGVMQNPRHLVRRRGQEARLRCSPMKGHSHVYWYRQLPEEGLKFMVYLQKENIIDESGMPKERFSAEFPKEGPSILRIQQVVRGDSAAYFCASSTSSGSGDTQYFGPGTRLTVL.

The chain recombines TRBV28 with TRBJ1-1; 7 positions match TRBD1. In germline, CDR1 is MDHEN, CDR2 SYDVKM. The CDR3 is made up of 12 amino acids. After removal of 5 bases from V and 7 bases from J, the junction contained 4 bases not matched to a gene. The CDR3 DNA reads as TGTGCCAGCAGTCCCGGACAGGTTGAAGCTTTCTTT. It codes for CASSPGQVEAFF.

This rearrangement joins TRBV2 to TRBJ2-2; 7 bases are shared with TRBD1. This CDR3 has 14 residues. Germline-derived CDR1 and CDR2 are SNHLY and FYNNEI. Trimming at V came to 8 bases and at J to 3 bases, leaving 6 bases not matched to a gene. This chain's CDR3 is CASGRGKDTGELFF. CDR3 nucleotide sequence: TGTGCCAGCGGCAGGGGGAAGGACACCGGGGAGCTGTTTTTT.

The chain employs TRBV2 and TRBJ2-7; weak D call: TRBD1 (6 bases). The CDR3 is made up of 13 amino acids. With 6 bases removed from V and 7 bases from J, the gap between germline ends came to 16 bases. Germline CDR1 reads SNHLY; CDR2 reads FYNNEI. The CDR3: CASRNDRSGEQYF. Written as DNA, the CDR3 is TGTGCCAGCAGAAACGACAGGTCGGGAGAGCAGTACTTC.

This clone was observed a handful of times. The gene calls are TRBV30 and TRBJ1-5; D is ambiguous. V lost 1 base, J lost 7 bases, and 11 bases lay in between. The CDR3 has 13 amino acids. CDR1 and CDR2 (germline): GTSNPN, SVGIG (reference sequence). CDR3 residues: CAWSGGQRQPQHF. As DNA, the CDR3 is TGTGCCTGGAGTGGAGGGCAGCGACAGCCCCAGCATTTT.

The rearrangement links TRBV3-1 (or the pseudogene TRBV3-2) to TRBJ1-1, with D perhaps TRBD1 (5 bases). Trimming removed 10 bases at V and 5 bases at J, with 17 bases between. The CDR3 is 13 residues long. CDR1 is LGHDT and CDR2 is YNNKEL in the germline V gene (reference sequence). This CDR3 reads CATQEQGRTEAFF. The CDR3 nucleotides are TGTGCCACACAGGAGCAGGGAAGGACTGAAGCTTTCTTT.